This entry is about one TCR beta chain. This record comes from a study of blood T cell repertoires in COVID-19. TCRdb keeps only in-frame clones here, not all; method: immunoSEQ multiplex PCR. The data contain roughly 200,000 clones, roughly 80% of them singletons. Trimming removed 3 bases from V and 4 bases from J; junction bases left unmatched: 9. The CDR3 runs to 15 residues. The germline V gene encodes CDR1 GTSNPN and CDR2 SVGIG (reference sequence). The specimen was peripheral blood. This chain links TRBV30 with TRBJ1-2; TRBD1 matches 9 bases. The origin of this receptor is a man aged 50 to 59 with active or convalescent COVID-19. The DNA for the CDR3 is TGTGCCTGGAGCTGGACAGGGGCGGTCCGCTATGGCTACACCTTC. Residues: CAWSWTGAVRYGYTF.